These 8 T cell receptor beta chains came from one sample sequenced in a study of T cells expressing NK-cell markers. With the 5' RACE reads reprocessed, TCRdb shows one record per CDR3 protein and no DNA. The specimen's table records 550,000 or so distinct CDR3 sequences. Sequencing input: blood T cells: a sorted CD56 or NKG2C T cell subset, CD4+ or CD8+ T cells, or bulk PBMC T cells (not recorded which). These receptors came from a man younger than 30 in good health.

The chain uses TRBV12-3 or TRBV12-4 and TRBJ2-5; TCRdb gives TRBD1 as the D gene, but with no DNA this cannot be confirmed. The CDR3 spans 15 residues. The CDR3: CASSSPGRGQETQYF.

This rearrangement joins TRBV6-2 or TRBV6-3 to TRBJ2-2; lacking DNA, the TRBD1 call made by TCRdb goes unchecked. The CDR3 sequence is 15 residues long. Germline loops: CDR1 MNHEY, CDR2 SVGEGT. CDR3 residues: CASKGNTGGTGELFF.

The genes are TRBV4-1 and TRBJ2-3. The CDR3 spans 15 residues. Germline CDR1 and CDR2: MGHRA and YSYEKL. The CDR3 loop reads CASSQDSRLADTQYF.

The chain couples TRBV5-1 to TRBJ2-1. Germline V gene data show CDR1 as SGHRS and CDR2 as YFSETQ. The CDR3 contains 12 residues. CDR3 amino acids: CASRLWGNEQFF.

This chain links TRBV4-2 with TRBJ2-1; TCRdb names TRBD1, which stays unverified in the absence of DNA. Germline CDR1 reads LGHNA; CDR2 reads YNFKEQ. This CDR3 region has 17 residues. The CDR3 protein is CASSQDGRTSSYNEQFF.

This sequence joins TRBV11-2 and TRBJ2-3; TCRdb selects TRBD1, and the lack of DNA leaves this call unchecked. Per germline, CDR1 SGHAT and CDR2 FQNNGV. CDR3 length equals 16 residues. CDR3 amino acids: CASSLGSTGGTDTQYF.

The chain carries TRBV9 and TRBJ2-5; TCRdb designates TRBD1, a call that cannot be tested without DNA. Germline V gene sequence: CDR1 SGDLS, CDR2 YYNGEE. The CDR3 is 16 residues long. CDR3 loop: CASSAAPGQGAETQYF.

The chain carries TRBV27 and TRBJ2-1; TCRdb indicates TRBD2, and absent DNA this call remains unverified. The CDR3 sequence is 16 residues long. Germline-derived CDR1 and CDR2 are MNHEY and SMNVEV (reference sequence). CDR3 in amino acids: CASKAKRRAYDNEQFF.